The 21 T cell receptor beta chains presented below share a single source sample, sequenced in a study of cytomegalovirus exposure and HLA in healthy donors. The PCR had 60 Vbeta and 13 Jbeta primers. Sequenced by immunoSEQ multiplex PCR; TCRdb stores in-frame clones only, minus some. The data show around 71,000 clones, about two thirds seen once. The sequenced sample consisted of PBMCs. The receptors originated from a man in his thirties or forties in good health and CMV-seropositive.

The chain is built from TRBV4-1 and TRBJ1-5; a possible D gene is TRBD1 (6 bases). This CDR3 has 16 residues. The ends were cut back, 1 base at V and 4 bases at J, with 14 bases in the middle. In germline, CDR1 is MGHRA, CDR2 YSYEKL. The CDR3 protein is CASSQVAGAGNQPQHF. The CDR3 DNA is TGCGCCAGCAGCCAAGTGGCGGGGGCGGGGAATCAGCCCCAGCATTTT.

This clone was counted only a few times. The chain links TRBV6-4 to TRBJ1-1; unclear D gene. From germline, CDR1 is MRHNA and CDR2 SNTAGT. There are 13 residues in the CDR3. The germline V and J ends were trimmed by 0 bases and 8 bases, with 10 bases remaining between them. The CDR3 sequence is CASSDSGVGEAFF. The CDR3 DNA follows: TGTGCCAGCAGTGACTCGGGAGTGGGAGAAGCTTTCTTT.

J is TRBJ2-7 and V is TRBV5-1; possible D gene TRBD1, 6 bases. Trimming left V 1 base short and J 0 bases short, with 11 bases between. CDR3 length: 15 residues. The germline V gene encodes CDR1 SGHRS and CDR2 YFSETQ. The CDR3 bases are TGCGCCAGCAGCTTGATCGGGACATTCTCCTACGAGCAGTACTTC. It codes for CASSLIGTFSYEQYF.

Worth noting for this clone: At one boundary the junction diverges from the germline segment, which might be a read error. The chain couples TRBV7-9 to TRBJ1-2; a possible D gene is TRBD1 (6 bases). Germline V gene lookup returns CDR1 SEHNR and CDR2 FQNEAQ (reference sequence). The CDR3 sequence is 12 residues long. As DNA, the CDR3 is TGTTCCAGCAGCAACTTGACAGGTGGCTACACCTTC. Protein product: CSSSNLTGGYTF. Complete variable domain (other parts from reference TRBV7-9 and TRBJ1-2): DTGVSQNPRHKITKRGQNVTFRCDPISEHNRLYWYRQTLGQGPEFLTYFQNEAQLEKSRLLSDRFSAERPKGSFSTLEIQRTEQGDSAMYLCSSSNLTGGYTFGSGTRLTVV.

The rearrangement joins TRBV5-3 to TRBJ2-7; D is unresolved. TRBV5-3 has ORF status, its function being uncertain. Trimming took off 1 base at V and 5 bases at J, with 4 bases between the two ends. There are 11 residues in the CDR3. CDR3 in DNA: TGTGCCAGAAGCTTGACGGACGAGCAGTACTTC. Translated, it gives CARSLTDEQYF.

V usage is TRBV27 and J usage is TRBJ1-1; TRBD1 matches 8 bases. The germline CDR1 and CDR2 sequences are MNHEY and SMNVEV (reference sequence). The CDR3 runs 13 residues. V shed 6 bases, J shed 5 bases, and the junction held 5 bases outside the gene matches. The DNA for the CDR3 is TGTGCCAGCAGGGACAGGGAGGTAACTGAAGCTTTCTTT. It specifies CASRDREVTEAFF.

This chain joins TRBV11-2 and TRBJ2-3; 8 bases match TRBD2. Trimming cost V 2 bases and J 2 bases; bases outside gene matches: 9. The CDR3 has 17 amino acids. CDR1 is SGHAT, CDR2 FQNNGV, per germline. CDR3 amino acids: CASSLSGTRILTDTQYF. DNA of the CDR3: TGTGCCAGCAGCTTATCCGGGACTAGGATTCTCACAGATACGCAGTATTTT.

This clone was seen a handful of times. The rearrangement uses TRBV13 and TRBJ1-1, with 9 nucleotides matching TRBD1. Trimming cost V 4 bases and J 1 base; bases outside gene matches: 4. This CDR3 has 15 residues. From germline, CDR1 is PRHDT and CDR2 FYEKMQ (reference sequence). CDR3 region: CASSSGGQGNTEAFF. Here the CDR3 DNA reads TGTGCCAGCAGCTCGGGGGGACAGGGGAACACTGAAGCTTTCTTT.

The sample holds many counts of this clone. The CDR3 here is CASSPNAGANTGELFF. The CDR3 DNA is TGTGCCAGCAGTCCCAACGCGGGGGCGAACACCGGGGAGCTGTTTTTT. The chain carries TRBV6-4 and TRBJ2-2; TRBD2 matches at 7 bases. V was clipped by 5 bases and J by 0 bases; unmatched bases: 6. CDR1 MRHNA and CDR2 SNTAGT come from the germline V gene. The CDR3 runs to 16 residues.

CDR3 nucleotides: TGTGCCAGCAGTTCGCCCGGACTAGCGGGAGAGGTTGACGAGCAGTACTTC. Translating gives CASSSPGLAGEVDEQYF. V is TRBV28 and J is TRBJ2-7; 13 bases are shared with TRBD2. CDR1 and CDR2 (germline): MDHEN, SYDVKM. With 4 bases clipped from V and 5 bases from J, the junction kept 11 bases outside the gene matches. CDR3 length: 17 amino acids.

With respect to this clone: This specimen includes other DNA sequences encoding the same CDR3. V is TRBV19 and J is TRBJ2-7; D is possibly TRBD1 (5 bases). The CDR3 is made up of 14 amino acids. Germline V gene sequence: CDR1 LNHDA, CDR2 SQIVND (reference sequence). The V gene lost 3 bases and the J gene lost 3 bases, with 12 bases spanning the gap. In DNA form, the CDR3 reads TGTGCCAGTAGTATCTCAGGGTCCGGCTACGAGCAGTACTTC. The encoded protein is CASSISGSGYEQYF. Combining the CDR3 with reference TRBV19 and TRBJ2-7 gives the whole variable domain DGGITQSPKYLFRKEGQNVTLSCEQNLNHDAMYWYRQDPGQGLRLIYYSQIVNDFQKGDIAEGYSVSREKKESFPLTVTSAQKNPTAFYLCASSISGSGYEQYFGPGTRLTVT.

The chain is built from TRBV20-1 and TRBJ2-7; 7 nucleotides line up with TRBD1. J gave up 7 bases and V 5 bases, and 2 bases lay outside the gene matches. Germline assignment: CDR1 DFQATT and CDR2 SNEGSKA (reference sequence). The CDR3 consists of 10 residues. The chain's CDR3 is CSADRVEQYF. The CDR3 bases are TGCAGTGCTGACAGGGTGGAGCAGTACTTC.

This chain uses TRBV2 with TRBJ2-1, with D uncertain. Germline CDR1 reads SNHLY; CDR2 reads FYNNEI. V gave up 6 bases and J gave up 4 bases, with 4 bases separating them. CDR3 length: 11 residues. The chain's CDR3 is CASSQYNEQFF. Written as DNA, the CDR3 is TGTGCCAGCAGCCAATACAATGAGCAGTTCTTC.

The V and J genes are TRBV5-4 and TRBJ2-2; 9 nucleotides line up with TRBD2. Germline V CDR1 and CDR2: SGHNT, YYREEE (reference sequence). The CDR3 spans 16 residues. Trimming at V came to 2 bases and at J to 4 bases, leaving 6 bases not matched to a gene. The CDR3 nucleotides read TGTGCCAGCAGCTTTGCGGAAGCGGGAGGCACCGGGGAGCTGTTTTTT. Translating gives CASSFAEAGGTGELFF.

The rearrangement uses TRBV2 and TRBJ1-1, with D tentatively TRBD1 (6 bases). In germline, CDR1 is SNHLY, CDR2 FYNNEI. Trimming cost V 4 bases and J 1 base, with 13 bases left between them. This CDR3 is 15 amino acids long. In DNA form, the CDR3 reads TGTGCCAGCAGTGTGGTACAGGGCCGGAACACTGAAGCTTTCTTT. Its translation is CASSVVQGRNTEAFF. Together with reference TRBV2 and TRBJ1-1, the CDR3 gives the full variable domain: EPEVTQTPSHQVTQMGQEVILRCVPISNHLYFYWYRQILGQKVEFLVSFYNNEISEKSEIFDDQFSVERPDGSNFTLKIRSTKLEDSAMYFCASSVVQGRNTEAFFGQGTRLTVV.

The J gene is TRBJ2-1, the V gene TRBV25-1, with D possibly TRBD2 on 7 matching bases. Germline V gene sequence: CDR1 MGHDK, CDR2 SYGVNS. This CDR3 is built from 13 residues. V was cut by 8 bases and J by 5 bases, with 13 bases left in between. The CDR3 DNA follows: TGTGCCAGCGGGGGGGACACAAACAATGAGCAGTTCTTC. Residues: CASGGDTNNEQFF.

This clone was seen more than once but under ten times. This sequence joins TRBV2 and TRBJ2-1; 12 nucleotides line up with TRBD2. V was pared by 5 bases and J by 5 bases, with 7 bases of the junction left unmatched. Germline V gene lookup returns CDR1 SNHLY and CDR2 FYNNEI. The CDR3 covers 16 residues. CDR3 nucleotides: TGTGCCAGCAGTCCCCCTGGACTAGCGGGAAACAATGAGCAGTTCTTC. It codes for CASSPPGLAGNNEQFF.

The CDR3 here is CASSLGHPGSDGYTF. CDR3 bases: TGCGCCAGCAGCTTGGGACATCCCGGCTCAGATGGCTACACCTTC. This chain joins TRBV5-1 and TRBJ1-2, with D unclear. The CDR3 is 15 amino acids. The germline gives CDR1 SGHRS, CDR2 YFSETQ. V gave up 0 bases and J gave up 6 bases, with 15 bases separating them.

The rearrangement joins TRBV28 to TRBJ2-5; 9 nucleotides align to TRBD1. CDR1 and CDR2 (germline): MDHEN, SYDVKM. The CDR3 sequence is 17 residues long. With 6 bases clipped from V and 5 bases from J, the junction kept 16 bases outside the gene matches. DNA of the CDR3: TGTGCCAGCAGCTTTTCGCCGGGACAGGGCTCCGGGGAGACCCAGTACTTC. It encodes CASSFSPGQGSGETQYF.

This clone qualifies as medium-sized. V is TRBV28 and J is TRBJ2-7, with 9 bases matching TRBD2. This CDR3 is 21 amino acids long. Trimming cost V 5 bases and J 7 bases; bases outside gene matches: 30. CDR1 is MDHEN, CDR2 SYDVKM, per germline. This CDR3 is CASSAPGESLAGWPIAVEQYF. The CDR3 DNA is TGTGCCAGCAGTGCGCCGGGGGAGAGTCTAGCGGGGTGGCCGATCGCGGTGGAGCAGTACTTC.

V usage is TRBV2 and J usage is TRBJ2-5; 9 positions match TRBD2. The CDR3 consists of 15 residues. The J segment lost 5 bases and the V segment lost 4 bases, leaving 8 bases of the junction unmatched. The germline CDR1 and CDR2 sequences are SNHLY and FYNNEI. The CDR3 here is CASSVSSGGRETQYF. DNA for the CDR3: TGTGCCAGCAGTGTGAGTAGCGGGGGACGGGAGACCCAGTACTTC.